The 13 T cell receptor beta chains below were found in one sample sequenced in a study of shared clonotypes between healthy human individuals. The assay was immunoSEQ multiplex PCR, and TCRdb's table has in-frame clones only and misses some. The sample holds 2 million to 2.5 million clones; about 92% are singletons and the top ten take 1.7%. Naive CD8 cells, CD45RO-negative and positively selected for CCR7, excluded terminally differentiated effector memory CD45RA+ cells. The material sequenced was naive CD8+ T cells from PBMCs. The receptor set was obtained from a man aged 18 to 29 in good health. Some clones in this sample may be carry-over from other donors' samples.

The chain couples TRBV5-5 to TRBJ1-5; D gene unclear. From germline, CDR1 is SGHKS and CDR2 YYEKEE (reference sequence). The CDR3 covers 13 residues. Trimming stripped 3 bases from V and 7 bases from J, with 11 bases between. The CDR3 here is CASSSALSQPQHF. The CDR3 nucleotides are TGTGCCAGCAGCTCGGCACTTTCCCAGCCCCAGCATTTT.

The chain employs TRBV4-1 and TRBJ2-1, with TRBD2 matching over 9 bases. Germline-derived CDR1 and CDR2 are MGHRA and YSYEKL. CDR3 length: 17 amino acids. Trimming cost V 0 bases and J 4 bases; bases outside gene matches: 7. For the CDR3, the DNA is TGCGCCAGCAGCCAAGATCCCGCTAGCGGGATTTACAATGAGCAGTTCTTC. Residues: CASSQDPASGIYNEQFF.

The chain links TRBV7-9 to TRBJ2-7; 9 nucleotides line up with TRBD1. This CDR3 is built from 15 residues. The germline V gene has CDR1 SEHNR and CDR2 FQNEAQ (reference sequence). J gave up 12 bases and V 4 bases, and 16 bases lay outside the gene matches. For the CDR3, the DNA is TGTGCCAGCAGCTCCGGGACAGGGTCCTTCCAAAGGCGGTACTTC. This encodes CASSSGTGSFQRRYF.

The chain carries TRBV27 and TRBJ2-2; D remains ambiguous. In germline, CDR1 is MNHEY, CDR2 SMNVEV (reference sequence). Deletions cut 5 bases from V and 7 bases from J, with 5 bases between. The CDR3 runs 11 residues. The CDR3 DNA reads TGTGCCAGCAGTCGTATCGGGGAGCTGTTTTTT. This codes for CASSRIGELFF.

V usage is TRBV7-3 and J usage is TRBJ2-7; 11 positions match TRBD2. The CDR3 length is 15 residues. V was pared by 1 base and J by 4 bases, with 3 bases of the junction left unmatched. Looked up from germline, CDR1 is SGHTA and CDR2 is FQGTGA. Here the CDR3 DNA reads TGTGCCAGCAGCTTAAGTTCTAGCGGGAGGTACGAGCAGTACTTC. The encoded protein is CASSLSSSGRYEQYF.

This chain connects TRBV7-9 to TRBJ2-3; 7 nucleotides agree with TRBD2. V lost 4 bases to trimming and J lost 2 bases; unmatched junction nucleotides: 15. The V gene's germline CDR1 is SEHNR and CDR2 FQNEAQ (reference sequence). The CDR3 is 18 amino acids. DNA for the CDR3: TGTGCCAGCAGCTCGAAGAGTACTAGCGACTACTTCACAGATACGCAGTATTTT. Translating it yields CASSSKSTSDYFTDTQYF. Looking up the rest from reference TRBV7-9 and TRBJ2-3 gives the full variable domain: DTGVSQNPRHKITKRGQNVTFRCDPISEHNRLYWYRQTLGQGPEFLTYFQNEAQLEKSRLLSDRFSAERPKGSFSTLEIQRTEQGDSAMYLCASSSKSTSDYFTDTQYFGPGTRLTVL.

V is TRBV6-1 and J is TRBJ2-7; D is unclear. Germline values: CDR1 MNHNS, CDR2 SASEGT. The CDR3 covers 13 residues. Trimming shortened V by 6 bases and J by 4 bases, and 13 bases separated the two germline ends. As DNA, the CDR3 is TGTGCCAGCAGCCACTCGCCATCTTACGAGCAGTACTTC. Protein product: CASSHSPSYEQYF.

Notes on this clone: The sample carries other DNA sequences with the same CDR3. The CDR3 region has the DNA TGTGCCAGCAGCCAGCCTAGCGGGGGCTACGAGCAGTACTTC. It yields the protein CASSQPSGGYEQYF. V and J are TRBV4-2 and TRBJ2-7, with 10 bases identical to TRBD2. Germline trimming cut 3 bases from V and 3 bases from J; bases unmatched to any gene: 2. The CDR3 is 14 residues long. Germline V gene data show CDR1 as LGHNA and CDR2 as YNFKEQ.

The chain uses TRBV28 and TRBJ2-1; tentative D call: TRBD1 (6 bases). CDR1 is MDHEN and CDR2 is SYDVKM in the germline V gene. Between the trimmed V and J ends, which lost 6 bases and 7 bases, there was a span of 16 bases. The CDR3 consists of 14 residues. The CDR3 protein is CASRDGQLNNEQFF. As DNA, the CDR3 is TGTGCCAGCAGGGACGGACAGCTGAATAATGAGCAGTTCTTC.

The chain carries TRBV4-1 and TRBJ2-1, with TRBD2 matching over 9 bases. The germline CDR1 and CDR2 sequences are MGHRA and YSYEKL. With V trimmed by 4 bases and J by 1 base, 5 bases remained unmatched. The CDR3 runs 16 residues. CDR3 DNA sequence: TGCGCCAGCAGCCCGCGGGAGGGCGGGTCCTACAATGAGCAGTTCTTC. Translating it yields CASSPREGGSYNEQFF.

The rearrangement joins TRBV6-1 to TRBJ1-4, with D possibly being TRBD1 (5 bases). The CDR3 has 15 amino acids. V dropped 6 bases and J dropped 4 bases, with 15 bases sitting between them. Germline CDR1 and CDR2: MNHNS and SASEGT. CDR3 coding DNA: TGTGCCAGCAGCCCGATCAGGGTCCTTAATGAAAAACTGTTTTTT. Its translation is CASSPIRVLNEKLFF.

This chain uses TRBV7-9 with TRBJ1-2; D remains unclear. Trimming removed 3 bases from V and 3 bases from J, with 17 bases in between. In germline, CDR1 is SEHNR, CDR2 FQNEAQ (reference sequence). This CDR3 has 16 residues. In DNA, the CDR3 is TGTGCCAGCAGCTTTCCGACGGGCCTGGAGGACTATGGCTACACCTTC. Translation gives CASSFPTGLEDYGYTF.

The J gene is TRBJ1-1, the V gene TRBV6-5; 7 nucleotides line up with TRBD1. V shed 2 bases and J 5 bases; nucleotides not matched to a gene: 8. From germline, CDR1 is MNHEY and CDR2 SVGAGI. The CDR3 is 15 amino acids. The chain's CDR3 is CASSYREGGGTEAFF. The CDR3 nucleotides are TGTGCCAGCAGTTACAGGGAAGGGGGCGGGACTGAAGCTTTCTTT.